A single sample is the source of the 27 T cell receptor beta chains below, sequenced in a study of blood T cell repertoires in COVID-19. The method was immunoSEQ multiplex PCR; TCRdb's version includes in-frame clones alone and lacks a portion of them. The sample has about 150,000 clones, roughly 80% seen once. The sequencing input was PBMCs or T cells enriched from blood (not recorded which). The receptors were gathered from a woman aged 45-65 years who had recovered from COVID-19.

The chain has TRBV3-1 (or the pseudogene TRBV3-2) and TRBJ2-6; 8 bases are shared with TRBD1. Germline V gene data show CDR1 as LGHDT and CDR2 as YNNKEL (reference sequence). The CDR3 runs to 15 residues. J lost 2 bases, V lost 3 bases, and 0 bases had no gene match. The CDR3 nucleotides read TGTGCCAGCAGCCAGACAGGGGCTGGGGCCAACGTCCTGACTTTC. This translates into CASSQTGAGANVLTF.

Concerning this clone: The sample carries other DNA sequences with the same CDR3. The V call is TRBV7-2, the J call TRBJ1-5, with TRBD1 as a possible D gene (5 bases). Trimming pared 3 bases from V and 7 bases from J, leaving 10 bases between. The CDR3 runs 13 residues. Germline assignment: CDR1 SGHTA and CDR2 FQGNSA. The CDR3 sequence is CASSFQGNQPQHF. CDR3 DNA: TGTGCCAGCAGCTTCCAGGGTAACCAGCCCCAGCATTTT. The variable domain in full, with the rest retrieved from reference TRBV7-2 and TRBJ1-5, is GAGVSQSPSNKVTEKGKDVELRCDPISGHTALYWYRQSLGQGLEFLIYFQGNSAPDKSGLPSDRFSAERTGGSVSTLTIQRTQQEDSAVYLCASSFQGNQPQHFGDGTRLSIL.

This clone came up a few times. This chain links TRBV12-3 or TRBV12-4 with TRBJ2-1, with D hard to call. V lost 3 bases, J lost 8 bases, and 5 bases lay in between. This CDR3 contains 11 residues. The DNA of the CDR3 is TGTGCCAGCAGTTTTAACTATGAGCAGTTCTTC. Amino acid sequence: CASSFNYEQFF.

The V and J genes are TRBV7-2 and TRBJ2-1; perhaps TRBD2 as D (6 bases). Germline CDR1 reads SGHTA; CDR2 reads FQGNSA. The V and J ends lost 1 base and 0 bases respectively, with 10 bases between them. This CDR3 contains 16 residues. The CDR3 DNA reads TGTGCCAGCAGCTTAGGTCCTAGCGTCTCCTACAATGAGCAGTTCTTC. Its translation is CASSLGPSVSYNEQFF. The full variable domain, in which reference TRBV7-2 and TRBJ2-1 provide the parts outside the CDR3, is GAGVSQSPSNKVTEKGKDVELRCDPISGHTALYWYRQSLGQGLEFLIYFQGNSAPDKSGLPSDRFSAERTGGSVSTLTIQRTQQEDSAVYLCASSLGPSVSYNEQFFGPGTRLTVL.

The chain links TRBV11-3 to TRBJ2-7, with 8 positions matching TRBD1. Germline CDR1 reads SGHNT; CDR2 reads YENEEA. With 5 bases clipped from V and 2 bases from J, the junction kept 5 bases outside the gene matches. The CDR3 consists of 14 residues. CDR3 sequence (DNA): TGTGCCAGCAGCCCCGGACAGGGCCCCTACGAGCAGTACTTC. It translates to CASSPGQGPYEQYF. The full variable domain, with the rest looked up from reference TRBV11-3 and TRBJ2-7, is EAGVVQSPRYKIIEKKQPVAFWCNPISGHNTLYWYLQNLGQGPELLIRYENEEAVDDSQLPKDRFSAERLKGVDSTLKIQPAELGDSAVYLCASSPGQGPYEQYFGPGTRLTVT.

This clone was recorded a few times. The rearrangement joins TRBV5-1 to TRBJ1-4; 8 positions agree with TRBD1. This CDR3 has 21 amino acids. CDR1 is SGHRS, CDR2 YFSETQ, per germline. The V and J ends lost 0 bases and 6 bases, in that order; junction bases with no gene match: 22. The CDR3 DNA is TGCGCCAGCAGCTTGGCCGCAGTAGGACAGGGTCGCCCCTCTCGGGATGAAAAACTGTTTTTT. Protein: CASSLAAVGQGRPSRDEKLFF.

Note on this clone: Other DNA sequences in this specimen translate into the identical CDR3. The V and J genes are TRBV27 and TRBJ1-1, with no clear D. The CDR3 length is 13 residues. The V end was cut by 2 bases, the J end by 1 base, with 5 bases between. Germline V gives CDR1 MNHEY, CDR2 SMNVEV (reference sequence). CDR3 sequence reads: CASSLGGNTEAFF. In nucleotides, the CDR3 is TGTGCCAGCAGTTTAGGAGGGAACACTGAAGCTTTCTTT.

The chain recombines TRBV3-1 (or the pseudogene TRBV3-2) with TRBJ2-3, with D uncertain. Germline loops: CDR1 LGHDT, CDR2 YNNKEL (reference sequence). The CDR3 length is 13 residues. Trimming left V 4 bases short and J 8 bases short, with 13 bases between. The CDR3: CASSPSASSTQYF. Written as DNA, the CDR3 is TGTGCCAGCAGCCCTTCAGCGTCATCTACGCAGTATTTT.

The chain carries TRBV11-2 and TRBJ1-2, with 10 positions matching TRBD1. This CDR3 has 14 amino acids. After removal of 3 bases from V and 7 bases from J, the junction contained 5 bases not matched to a gene. Germline V lookup: CDR1 SGHAT, CDR2 FQNNGV. CDR3 nucleotide sequence: TGTGCCAGCAGCTTTAGACAGGGGGCAGGTGGCTACACCTTC. This codes for CASSFRQGAGGYTF.

The chain couples TRBV9 to TRBJ1-1, with a possible D match to TRBD1 (6 bases). The CDR3 runs 17 residues. V lost 4 bases and J 0 bases, leaving 19 bases between the germline ends. The germline V gene encodes CDR1 SGDLS and CDR2 YYNGEE. Here the CDR3 reads CASSPQGRGGVNTEAFF. The CDR3 DNA is TGTGCCAGCAGCCCCCAAGGGAGGGGGGGGGTGAACACTGAAGCTTTCTTT. The variable domain in full, with the rest retrieved from reference TRBV9 and TRBJ1-1, is DSGVTQTPKHLITATGQRVTLRCSPRSGDLSVYWYQQSLDQGLQFLIQYYNGEERAKGNILERFSAQQFPDLHSELNLSSLELGDSALYFCASSPQGRGGVNTEAFFGQGTRLTVV.

The J gene is TRBJ2-1, the V gene TRBV19; a possible D gene is TRBD2 (6 bases). Germline assignment: CDR1 LNHDA and CDR2 SQIVND (reference sequence). The CDR3 is 15 residues long. V lost 8 bases, J lost 2 bases, and 16 bases lay in between. CDR3: CASRTAGTPYNEQFF. The CDR3 DNA reads as TGTGCCAGTCGAACCGCCGGGACTCCCTACAATGAGCAGTTCTTC.

V gene TRBV19 combines with J gene TRBJ1-5; D is perhaps TRBD1 (6 bases). There are 14 residues in the CDR3. The germline V gene encodes CDR1 LNHDA and CDR2 SQIVND (reference sequence). The V end lost 5 bases, the J end lost 4 bases, and 12 bases lay between the germline ends. The CDR3 here is CASSLDRLNQPQHF. CDR3 DNA sequence: TGTGCCAGTAGTCTTGACAGGTTAAATCAGCCCCAGCATTTT.

This clone was picked up a small number of times. The genes are TRBV6-2 or TRBV6-3 and TRBJ2-3; TRBD2 is a possible D gene (5 bases). The CDR3 covers 16 residues. Germline V gene lookup returns CDR1 MNHEY and CDR2 SVGEGT. Trimming removed 4 bases at V and 2 bases at J, with 16 bases between. CDR3 protein: CASSFLRGRFTDTQYF. The CDR3 DNA reads TGTGCCAGCAGTTTCCTGCGCGGGCGGTTCACAGATACGCAGTATTTT.

The gene calls are TRBV6-5 and TRBJ2-1, with 13 bases identical to TRBD2. V shed 4 bases, J shed 7 bases, and the junction held 7 bases outside the gene matches. Germline V gene data show CDR1 as MNHEY and CDR2 as SVGAGI. This CDR3 has 16 amino acids. This chain's CDR3 is CASSLAPGLAGNEQFF. The CDR3 nucleotides read TGTGCCAGCAGTTTGGCTCCGGGACTAGCGGGGAATGAGCAGTTCTTC.

The chain has TRBV4-1 and TRBJ2-1; TRBD1 matches at 11 bases. The CDR3 has 16 amino acids. V was clipped by 3 bases and J by 5 bases; unmatched bases: 6. The germline V gene encodes CDR1 MGHRA and CDR2 YSYEKL. The CDR3 DNA reads as TGCGCCAGCAGCCAGGTCCGGGACAGGGGGAACAATGAGCAGTTCTTC. Protein sequence: CASSQVRDRGNNEQFF.

The chain couples TRBV5-4 to TRBJ2-1; 10 nucleotides line up with TRBD2. Germline values: CDR1 SGHNT, CDR2 YYREEE (reference sequence). V lost 0 bases to trimming and J lost 9 bases; unmatched junction nucleotides: 6. The CDR3 length is 15 residues. The CDR3 protein is CASSLVSGRAGEQFF. DNA for the CDR3: TGTGCCAGCAGCTTGGTGAGCGGGAGGGCCGGTGAGCAGTTCTTC.

V usage is TRBV5-8 and J usage is TRBJ1-2, with a weak D call TRBD1 (5 bases). This CDR3 is built from 15 residues. The germline CDR1 and CDR2 sequences are SGHTS and YDEGEE. Trimming took off 2 bases at V and 0 bases at J, with 11 bases between the two ends. For the CDR3, the DNA is TGTGCCAGCAGCTTTGGGAACAGGCCTAACTATGGCTACACCTTC. Its translation is CASSFGNRPNYGYTF.

The chain joins TRBV6-5 to TRBJ2-7; D is unresolved. The V end was cut by 7 bases, the J end by 2 bases, with 12 bases between. Germline V gene sequence: CDR1 MNHEY, CDR2 SVGAGI. The CDR3 length is 13 residues. The CDR3 sequence: CASNVALTYEQYF. As DNA, the CDR3 is TGTGCCAGCAATGTGGCTCTTACCTACGAGCAGTACTTC.

V gene TRBV14 combines with J gene TRBJ1-6; no definite D call. CDR3 length: 14 amino acids. Deletions cut 3 bases from V and 13 bases from J, with 16 bases between. Germline CDR1 is SGHDN and CDR2 is FVKESK. Here the CDR3 reads CASSQDSLRSPLHF. CDR3 in DNA: TGTGCCAGCAGCCAGGATTCTCTCAGGTCTCCCCTCCACTTT.

The chain employs TRBV5-1 and TRBJ1-5; D gene ambiguous. CDR1 SGHRS and CDR2 YFSETQ come from the germline V gene. This CDR3 is built from 13 residues. Deletions cut 2 bases from V and 4 bases from J, with 7 bases between. As DNA, the CDR3 is TGCGCCAGCAGCTTAGAACTAAATCAGCCCCAGCATTTT. Encoded protein: CASSLELNQPQHF.

The chain links TRBV7-2 to TRBJ2-7; D possibly corresponds to TRBD2 (7 bases). The CDR3 extends over 13 amino acids. Trimming stripped 6 bases from V and 2 bases from J, with 11 bases between. Germline V gene lookup returns CDR1 SGHTA and CDR2 FQGNSA. The chain's CDR3 is CASREGGTYEQYF. The CDR3 DNA reads TGTGCCAGCAGGGAGGGGGGGACCTACGAGCAGTACTTC. Looking up the rest from reference TRBV7-2 and TRBJ2-7 gives the full variable domain: GAGVSQSPSNKVTEKGKDVELRCDPISGHTALYWYRQSLGQGLEFLIYFQGNSAPDKSGLPSDRFSAERTGGSVSTLTIQRTQQEDSAVYLCASREGGTYEQYFGPGTRLTVT.

The V and J genes are TRBV7-8 and TRBJ2-5, with 8 bases lining up with TRBD2. V trimming: 5 bases; J trimming: 5 bases; junction bases outside the gene matches: 10. The CDR3 contains 15 residues. CDR1 is SGHVS and CDR2 is FQNEAQ in the germline V gene. DNA for the CDR3: TGTGCCAGCAGCATCGAGCGTAGCGGGGCCGAGACCCAGTACTTC. It specifies CASSIERSGAETQYF.

This clone appeared a few times. The chain recombines TRBV9 with TRBJ1-3, with 7 bases that match TRBD1. V was clipped by 5 bases and J by 0 bases; unmatched bases: 2. The germline CDR1 and CDR2 sequences are SGDLS and YYNGEE. This CDR3 comprises 14 residues. In nucleotides, the CDR3 is TGTGCCAGCAGAGCAGGGGGCTCTGGAAACACCATATATTTT. It is translated as CASRAGGSGNTIYF.

V usage is TRBV5-4 and J usage is TRBJ2-3; 9 positions match TRBD1. Germline V gene data show CDR1 as SGHNT and CDR2 as YYREEE (reference sequence). Losses at the gene ends were 1 base for V and 3 bases for J; bases not matched to a gene: 6. This CDR3 contains 16 residues. CDR3: CASSLSGTGRTDTQYF. In DNA form, the CDR3 reads TGTGCCAGCAGCTTGTCCGGGACAGGGCGAACAGATACGCAGTATTTT.

The chain joins TRBV5-1 to TRBJ2-7, with 9 positions matching TRBD2. V shed 2 bases, J shed 2 bases, and the junction held 2 bases outside the gene matches. Germline CDR1 SGHRS, CDR2 YFSETQ. This CDR3 spans 14 amino acids. The CDR3 nucleotides read TGCGCCAGCAGCTTTAGCGGGGGAACCTACGAGCAGTACTTC. Protein product: CASSFSGGTYEQYF.

This sequence joins TRBV5-1 and TRBJ2-2; D call uncertain. Trimming pared 4 bases from V and 5 bases from J, leaving 3 bases between. Germline V gene sequence: CDR1 SGHRS, CDR2 YFSETQ. The length of the CDR3 is 11 residues. CDR3 in DNA: TGCGCCAGCAGCCGGACCGGGGAGCTGTTTTTT. Translating it yields CASSRTGELFF.

The rearrangement joins TRBV25-1 to TRBJ2-5; D is possibly TRBD2 (6 bases). V gave up 4 bases and J gave up 4 bases, with 13 bases separating them. Germline assignment: CDR1 MGHDK and CDR2 SYGVNS. The CDR3 has 14 amino acids. DNA for the CDR3: TGTGCCAGCAGTGTGGAGGGCCGAGGAGAGACCCAGTACTTC. Amino acid sequence: CASSVEGRGETQYF.